Listed here are 13 T cell receptor beta chains from one sample, sequenced in a study of regulatory T cells in long-lasting Graves disease. Indicated time point: persistent/refractory GD, antithyroid drugs over 5 years with positive TRAb. The authors made the TCR library using RNA they extracted from PBMCs. According to the study, TCR beta libraries were built with iRepertoire HTBI primers and CDR3-region Arm-PCR. TCRdb recomputed calls from the multiplex PCR reads with MiXCR, one row per CDR3 protein. Among hundreds of thousands of distinct CDR3 sequences, 20% to 25% were seen once, and the ten largest hold around 21%. The sample here was peripheral blood mononuclear cells (PBMCs), taken when the disease was refractory, from a patient treated with antithyroid drugs. Receptors originate from a female donor with Graves disease.

V and J are TRBV11-2 and TRBJ2-1; the match to TRBD2 covers 13 bases. The CDR3 length is 15 residues. Trimming cost V 5 bases and J 8 bases; bases outside gene matches: 6. Per the germline V gene, CDR1 is SGHAT and CDR2 is FQNNGV. CDR3 in amino acids: CASSLGLAGVYEQFF. CDR3 nucleotides: TGTGCCAGCAGCCTCGGACTAGCGGGAGTTTATGAGCAGTTCTTC.

There are a few counts of this clonotype. V gene TRBV3-1 combines with J gene TRBJ2-7; unclear D gene. This CDR3 spans 14 amino acids. The germline CDR1 and CDR2 sequences are LGHDT and YNNKEL (reference sequence). The ends were cut back, 1 base at V and 8 bases at J, with 15 bases in the middle. The CDR3 DNA reads as TGTGCCAGCAGCCAAGGGCAGGCTATCTTGAAGCAGTACTTC. Translating gives CASSQGQAILKQYF.

This clonotype was detected many times. The chain joins TRBV28 to TRBJ2-7, with a tentative D call TRBD2 (6 bases). Germline V gives CDR1 MDHEN, CDR2 SYDVKM. Trimming took 11 bases from V and 5 from J, leaving 13 bases between them. This CDR3 has 11 amino acids. The CDR3 DNA sequence: TGTGCCGGAGGGACTTCGAACGAGCAGTACTTC. It translates to CAGGTSNEQYF.

The sample holds a few counts of this clonotype. The chain carries TRBV7-8 and TRBJ2-5; D is possibly TRBD1 or TRBD2 (5 bases each). The CDR3 totals 18 residues. Between the trimmed V and J ends, which lost 1 base and 2 bases, there was a span of 20 bases. Germline V gives CDR1 SGHVS, CDR2 FQNEAQ. The CDR3 loop reads CASSLVREPGRTQETQYF. The CDR3 coding sequence is TGTGCCAGCAGCTTAGTTAGGGAACCGGGACGGACGCAAGAGACCCAGTACTTC. Based on the CDR3 plus reference TRBV7-8 and TRBJ2-5, the full variable domain is GAGVSQSPRYKVAKRGQDVALRCDPISGHVSLFWYQQALGQGPEFLTYFQNEAQLDKSGLPSDRFFAERPEGSVSTLKIQRTQQEDSAVYLCASSLVREPGRTQETQYFGPGTRLLVL.

In this sample, this clonotype turned up many times. The CDR3 loop is CASSRRAGEVYEQYF. In nucleotides, the CDR3 is TGTGCCAGCAGTCGTCGAGCAGGGGAGGTGTACGAGCAGTACTTC. The genes are TRBV11-2 and TRBJ2-7; D may be TRBD1 or TRBD2 (6 bases each). From germline, CDR1 is SGHAT and CDR2 FQNNGV. The CDR3 length is 15 residues. V was cut by 6 bases and J by 4 bases, with 19 bases left in between.

The sample holds a few counts of this clonotype. The chain employs TRBV12-3 or TRBV12-4 and TRBJ1-2, with 7 bases that match TRBD1. The CDR3 has 13 residues. V gave up 5 bases and J gave up 3 bases; unmatched junction bases: 3. The CDR3 spells CASSRQGYYGYTF. In DNA, the CDR3 is TGTGCCAGCAGTCGACAGGGCTACTATGGCTACACCTTC.

CDR3: CASSDGQWTSGNTIYF. CDR3 nucleotides: TGTGCCAGTAGCGACGGACAGTGGACCTCTGGAAACACCATATATTTT. V is TRBV19 and J is TRBJ1-3; TRBD1 might be the D (6 bases). This CDR3 has 16 amino acids. The V and J ends lost 6 bases and 0 bases respectively, with 15 bases between them. Germline-derived CDR1 and CDR2 are LNHDA and SQIVND (reference sequence).

This clonotype has a count of ten or more. The J gene is TRBJ1-5, the V gene TRBV30; weak D call: TRBD1 (5 bases). Deletions cut 4 bases from V and 3 bases from J, with 10 bases between. The CDR3 is 13 amino acids. The V gene's germline CDR1 is GTSNPN and CDR2 SVGIG (reference sequence). The CDR3 nucleotides are TGTGCCTGGACTGGGGGATACAATCAGCCCCAGCATTTT. It translates to CAWTGGYNQPQHF.

This clonotype appeared many times. The genes are TRBV28 and TRBJ1-5; D ambiguous. The CDR3 runs to 13 residues. Trimming pared 10 bases from V and 4 bases from J, leaving 14 bases between. Germline CDR1 and CDR2: MDHEN and SYDVKM. The CDR3 protein is CATLPEINQPQHF. CDR3 DNA sequence: TGTGCCACCTTGCCCGAGATAAATCAGCCCCAGCATTTT.

This clonotype was detected many times. The CDR3 coding sequence is TGTGCCAGCAGCTTTGCACAGGGGGCCTACGAGCAGTACTTC. Translating it yields CASSFAQGAYEQYF. The chain links TRBV7-2 to TRBJ2-7; 8 nucleotides match TRBD1. The V gene's germline CDR1 is SGHTA and CDR2 FQGNSA. J gave up 2 bases and V 3 bases, and 3 bases lay outside the gene matches. The CDR3 spans 14 residues.

The CDR3 loop reads CASSELGAGELFF. CDR3 DNA: TGTGCCAGTAGTGAATTGGGCGCCGGGGAGCTGTTTTTT. The chain has TRBV19 and TRBJ2-2, with D hard to call. CDR1 LNHDA and CDR2 SQIVND come from the germline V gene (reference sequence). Trimming pared 5 bases from V and 6 bases from J, leaving 10 bases between. This CDR3 is 13 amino acids long.

This clonotype was seen many times. The genes are TRBV14 and TRBJ2-5, with TRBD1 matching 7 bases. The germline V gene has CDR1 SGHDN and CDR2 FVKESK. With V trimmed by 7 bases and J by 2 bases, 13 bases remained unmatched. The CDR3 runs 16 residues. DNA of the CDR3: TGTGCCAGCAACCGACAGGGTATCCCTTATCAAGAGACCCAGTACTTC. It is translated as CASNRQGIPYQETQYF.

This clonotype was recorded at least ten times. The chain joins TRBV6-1 to TRBJ1-5; 7 nucleotides align to TRBD1. Trimming removed 6 bases from V and 11 bases from J; junction bases left unmatched: 7. This CDR3 has 12 amino acids. Germline CDR1 MNHNS, CDR2 SASEGT. CDR3 sequence: CASRDRPSAQHF. The CDR3 coding sequence is TGTGCCAGCAGGGACAGGCCTTCGGCCCAGCATTTT.